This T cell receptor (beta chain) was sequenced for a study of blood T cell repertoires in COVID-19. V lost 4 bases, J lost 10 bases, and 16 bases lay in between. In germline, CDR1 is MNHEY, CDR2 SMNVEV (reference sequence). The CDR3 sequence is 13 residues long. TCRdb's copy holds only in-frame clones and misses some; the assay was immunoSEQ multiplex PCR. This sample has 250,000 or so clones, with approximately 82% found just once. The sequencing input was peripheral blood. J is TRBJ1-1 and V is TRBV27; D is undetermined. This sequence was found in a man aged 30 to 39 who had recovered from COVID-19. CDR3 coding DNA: TGTGCCAGCAGTTCCCTAGATATCACATCAGCTTTCTTT. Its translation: CASSSLDITSAFF.